The clone carrying this T cell receptor beta chain was found a few times. The antigen remains undetermined. TCRdb's table, derived via immunoSEQ multiplex PCR, lists solely in-frame clones and lacks some. The table lists about 79,000 clones, about 83% of them singletons. The data belong to a study of T cell responses to AZD1222 COVID-19 vaccine. Study-level points and caveats: Repertoire sampling was restricted to post-peak T cell response timepoints. Epitopes outside B.1.351 and B.1.1.7 mutated regions reportedly drew nearly half of spike TCRs. Clonal diversity was possibly underestimated, and the donors were mostly white British, with more females.

This CDR3 region has 14 residues. V lost 0 bases and J 3 bases, leaving 7 bases between the germline ends. Germline values: CDR1 SGHTA, CDR2 FQGNSA. Sequencing used peripheral blood, obtained 28 days after the second AZD1222 dose. The chain recombines TRBV7-2 with TRBJ2-3, with no clear D. This sequence was found in an adult who received the AZD1222 COVID-19 vaccine. The DNA of the CDR3 is TGTGCCAGCAGCTTAGCAGGACGTACAGATACGCAGTATTTT. Translating gives CASSLAGRTDTQYF.